What follows describes a single TCR beta chain. Its antigen remains unidentified. Clones were read by immunoSEQ multiplex PCR, and TCRdb kept only the in-frame ones, dropping some. This table has tens of thousands of clones, around 89% appearing once. Stated time point: around 12 months of natalizumab therapy. The control group, sampled over time, had multiple sclerosis, received natalizumab and did not develop PML. This sample was included in a study of multiple sclerosis patients with progressive multifocal leukoencephalopathy. Study-level findings and limits: TRBV and TRBJ usage showed no common pattern when PML developed. Most PML patients had lower entropy, suggesting less diverse TRB repertoires. Clones expanded at PML were already present before and during natalizumab.

Sequencing was performed on PBMCs, taken from a patient treated with natalizumab. The clonotype comes from a human donor with multiple sclerosis.

CDR3 nucleotides: TGTGCCAGCAGCTTAGAGGCGGACAGCCTTGAAGCTTTCTTT. Translation: CASSLEADSLEAFF. This chain uses TRBV7-9 with TRBJ1-1; TRBD1 might be the D (6 bases). This CDR3 is built from 14 residues. CDR1 and CDR2 from the germline V gene are SEHNR and FQNEAQ (reference sequence). Trimming removed 1 base from V and 7 bases from J, with 13 bases in between.